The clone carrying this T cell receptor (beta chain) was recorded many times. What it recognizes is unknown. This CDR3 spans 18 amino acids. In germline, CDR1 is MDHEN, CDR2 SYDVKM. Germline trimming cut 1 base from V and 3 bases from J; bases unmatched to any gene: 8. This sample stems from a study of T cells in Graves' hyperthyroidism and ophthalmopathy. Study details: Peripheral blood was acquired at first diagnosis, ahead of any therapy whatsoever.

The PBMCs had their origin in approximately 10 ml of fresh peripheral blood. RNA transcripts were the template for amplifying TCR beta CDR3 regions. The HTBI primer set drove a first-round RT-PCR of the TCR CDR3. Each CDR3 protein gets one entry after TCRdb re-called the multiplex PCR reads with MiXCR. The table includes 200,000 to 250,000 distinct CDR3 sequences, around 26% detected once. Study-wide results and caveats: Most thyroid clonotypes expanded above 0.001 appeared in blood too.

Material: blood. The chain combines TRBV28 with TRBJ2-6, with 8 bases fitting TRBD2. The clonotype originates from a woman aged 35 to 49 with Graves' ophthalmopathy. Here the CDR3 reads CASSLSQGAGVGANVLTF. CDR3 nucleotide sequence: TGTGCCAGCAGTTTATCTCAAGGAGCGGGAGTTGGGGCCAACGTCCTGACTTTC.